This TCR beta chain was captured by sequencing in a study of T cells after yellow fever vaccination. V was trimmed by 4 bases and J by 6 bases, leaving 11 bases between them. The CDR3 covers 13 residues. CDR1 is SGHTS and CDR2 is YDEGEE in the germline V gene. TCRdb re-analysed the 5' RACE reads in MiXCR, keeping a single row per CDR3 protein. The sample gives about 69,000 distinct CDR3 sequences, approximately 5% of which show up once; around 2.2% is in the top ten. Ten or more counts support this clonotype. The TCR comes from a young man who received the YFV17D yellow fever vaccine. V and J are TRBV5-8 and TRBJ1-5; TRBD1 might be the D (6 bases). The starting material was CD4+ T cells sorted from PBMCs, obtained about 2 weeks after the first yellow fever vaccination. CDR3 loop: CASSRNRVQPQHF. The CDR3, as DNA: TGTGCCAGCAGCCGTAACAGGGTTCAGCCCCAGCATTTT.